This is a list of T cell receptor beta chains from one sample in a study of esophageal squamous cell carcinoma under preoperative chemotherapy. TCRdb re-analysed the PCR reads in MiXCR, keeping a single row per CDR3 protein. The table includes about 16,000 distinct CDR3 sequences, approximately 48% detected once. Sample collection occurred from a patient given preoperative chemotherapy. These TCRs come from a human donor with esophageal squamous cell carcinoma. The donor label of this sample is uncertain. The CDR3 runs from the conserved cysteine through the conserved F or W.

V gene: TRBV12-3/TRBV12-4; CDR3 protein: CASSLSRGIPTSYNEQFF
V gene: TRBV11-2; CDR3 protein: CASSRFGAGEQFF
V gene: TRBV6-1; CDR3 protein: CASSEAWGGETQYF
V gene: TRBV6-5; CDR3 protein: CAGSCRGDPDTQYF
V gene: TRBV7-9; CDR3 protein: CASSLAGPQETQYF
V gene: TRBV19; CDR3 protein: CASSMDGGTGRYEQYF
V gene: TRBV7-2; CDR3 protein: CASTHREGGCTDAQFF
V gene: TRBV7-9; CDR3 protein: CASSLVLGGGVYEQFF
V gene: TRBV7-9; CDR3 protein: CASSPLSSYNSPLHF
V gene: TRBV12-3/TRBV12-4; CDR3 protein: CASSRVSYTDTQYF
V gene: TRBV7-2; CDR3 protein: CARGQGVSDKETQYF
V gene: TRBV7-2; CDR3 protein: CARSLSLGLETRHF
V gene: TRBV7-8; CDR3 protein: CARGLPRPGEETQYF
V gene: TRBV12-3/TRBV12-4; CDR3 protein: CASSSGNTEAFF
V gene: TRBV28; CDR3 protein: CASSRGTSGRQYF
V gene: TRBV19; CDR3 protein: CASSISAGTGELFF
V gene: TRBV12-3/TRBV12-4; CDR3 protein: CASSKDPTGELFF
V gene: TRBV11-3; CDR3 protein: CASGLGTGDTDTQYF
V gene: TRBV19; CDR3 protein: CVTEVGAKNTQYF
V gene: TRBV6-1; CDR3 protein: CASREAGRQAENTQYF
V gene: TRBV5-8; CDR3 protein: CASSFVWDSGDYGYTF
V gene: TRBV7-8; CDR3 protein: CASSPHRTGISPGANEQTF
V gene: TRBV11-2; CDR3 protein: CASTKMAEPTDTQYF